The 10 T cell receptor beta chains listed next were all sequenced from one sample in a study of blood T cells in healthy people across ages. The use of a sample-barcoded 5' primer and a J-beta primer mix characterized a second PCR of 7 to 11 cycles. TCRdb redid the calling of the 5' RACE reads with MiXCR, one entry per CDR3 protein. The sample includes 1.5 million to 2 million distinct CDR3 sequences, just under 50% of them seen just once. The sample taken for sequencing was blood. The receptor set was obtained from a woman in her thirties or forties in good health.

The table lists this clonotype with many counts. J is TRBJ2-3 and V is TRBV4-1, with 9 positions matching TRBD2. Germline trimming cut 1 base from V and 4 bases from J; bases unmatched to any gene: 12. This CDR3 has 18 amino acids. Germline-derived CDR1 and CDR2 are MGHRA and YSYEKL. CDR3 residues: CASSQVGLAGGAADTQYF. The CDR3 nucleotides read TGCGCCAGCAGCCAAGTGGGGTTGGCGGGGGGGGCCGCAGATACGCAGTATTTT.

This chain links TRBV7-9 with TRBJ1-6; weak D call: TRBD1 (5 bases). This CDR3 spans 16 amino acids. CDR1 is SEHNR, CDR2 FQNEAQ, per germline (reference sequence). The ends were cut back, 6 bases at V and 7 bases at J, with 19 bases in the middle. The CDR3 DNA sequence: TGTGCCAGCAGGAGGAAGGGGAACGATAGGAATTCACCCCTCCACTTT. It yields the protein CASRRKGNDRNSPLHF.

This clonotype was detected only a few times. The genes are TRBV12-3 or TRBV12-4 and TRBJ2-1; maybe TRBD2 (6 bases). The CDR3 runs to 15 residues. Deletions cut 6 bases from V and 0 bases from J, with 12 bases between. The CDR3 loop is CASRAMGGSYNEQFF. DNA for the CDR3: TGTGCCAGCAGAGCCATGGGGGGCTCCTACAATGAGCAGTTCTTC.

This chain joins TRBV24-1 and TRBJ1-2; perhaps TRBD1 as D (6 bases). The CDR3 totals 14 residues. Germline CDR1 is KGHDR and CDR2 is SFDVKD. The V end lost 0 bases, the J end lost 6 bases, and 10 bases lay between the germline ends. CDR3 amino acids: CATSDLRQGNGYTF. CDR3 nucleotides: TGTGCCACCAGTGATTTGCGGCAGGGGAATGGCTACACCTTC.

As regards this clonotype: Its ends do not fully match the called genes, so a read error is possible. The V call is TRBV9, the J call TRBJ2-4; 10 nucleotides agree with TRBD2. Germline V gene sequence: CDR1 SGDLS, CDR2 YYNGEE. This CDR3 is built from 15 residues. The CDR3 protein is CAGSVGLAGADIQYF. The DNA for the CDR3 is TGTGCCGGCAGCGTAGGGCTAGCGGGGGCGGACATTCAGTACTTC.

CDR3 nucleotides: TGCGCCAGGTGGGGACAAAACGGGGGGCGTTCCTACGAGCAGTACTTC. It is translated as CARWGQNGGRSYEQYF. The gene calls are TRBV5-1 and TRBJ2-5; D might be TRBD2 (7 bases). The DNA end favors TRBJ2-7, so the J call may be wrong. This CDR3 contains 16 residues. In germline, CDR1 is SGHRS, CDR2 YFSETQ.

The J gene is TRBJ1-1, the V gene TRBV27; 9 positions match TRBD1. The CDR3 consists of 16 residues. The J segment lost 4 bases and the V segment lost 5 bases, leaving 11 bases of the junction unmatched. Germline loops: CDR1 MNHEY, CDR2 SMNVEV (reference sequence). The CDR3 here is CASSTRTGEGGTEAFF. CDR3 sequence (DNA): TGTGCCAGCAGTACAAGGACAGGGGAAGGAGGCACTGAAGCTTTCTTT.

CDR3 in amino acids: CASSFGQGGGELFF. The CDR3 nucleotides are TGTGCCAGCAGCTTCGGACAGGGCGGCGGGGAGCTGTTTTTT. The chain employs TRBV7-2 and TRBJ2-2; 8 bases align to TRBD1. Trimming removed 3 bases from V and 7 bases from J; junction bases left unmatched: 4. The CDR3 has 14 amino acids. Germline CDR1 reads SGHTA; CDR2 reads FQGNSA. Combining the CDR3 with reference TRBV7-2 and TRBJ2-2 gives the whole variable domain GAGVSQSPSNKVTEKGKDVELRCDPISGHTALYWYRQSLGQGLEFLIYFQGNSAPDKSGLPSDRFSAERTGGSVSTLTIQRTQQEDSAVYLCASSFGQGGGELFFGEGSRLTVL.

The rearrangement uses TRBV11-2 and TRBJ2-5; D is unresolved. This CDR3 comprises 13 residues. Per the germline V gene, CDR1 is SGHAT and CDR2 is FQNNGV. Trimming removed 3 bases at V and 2 bases at J, with 7 bases between. In DNA, the CDR3 is TGTGCCAGCAGCTTTTTGGAACAAGAGACCCAGTACTTC. It yields the protein CASSFLEQETQYF.

The V and J genes are TRBV7-8 and TRBJ2-7; the D call may be TRBD1 or TRBD2 (5 bases each). Germline CDR1 and CDR2: SGHVS and FQNEAQ. This CDR3 is built from 14 residues. Trimming left V 5 bases short and J 4 bases short, with 15 bases between. The CDR3 reads CASSAGTETYEQYF. The CDR3 DNA reads as TGTGCCAGCAGCGCCGGGACCGAGACGTACGAGCAGTACTTC.